The 20 T cell receptor beta chains below were found in one sample sequenced in a study of early T cells in non-severe SARS-CoV-2 infection. TCRdb recomputed calls from the 5' RACE reads with MiXCR, one row per CDR3 protein. The repertoire includes under 85,000 distinct CDR3 sequences, around 15% of them detected once, and roughly 3.8% sits in the top ten. Source: whole blood, taken at baseline. The receptors were sampled from an adult who was a healthcare worker with PCR-confirmed SARS-CoV-2 infection or an uninfected control (not recorded which).

This clonotype was counted ten times or more. The chain employs TRBV5-1 and TRBJ2-1; D remains unclear. This CDR3 comprises 14 residues. CDR1 and CDR2 from the germline V gene are SGHRS and YFSETQ. The V gene lost 3 bases and the J gene lost 2 bases, with 9 bases spanning the gap. This CDR3 is CASSSADPYNEQFF. The CDR3 region has the DNA TGCGCCAGCAGCTCTGCAGACCCCTACAATGAGCAGTTCTTC.

This clonotype was detected ten times or more. CDR3 nucleotides: TGTGCCAGCAGCTTAGGCAATAGCGGCTACAATGAGCAGTTCTTC. Translating gives CASSLGNSGYNEQFF. The chain combines TRBV7-9 with TRBJ2-1, with D perhaps TRBD2 (6 bases). There are 15 residues in the CDR3. Germline CDR1 SEHNR, CDR2 FQNEAQ (reference sequence). V lost 1 base and J lost 3, with 10 bases in between.

At least ten counts were recorded for this clonotype. The chain combines TRBV12-3 or TRBV12-4 with TRBJ2-1, with a tentative D call TRBD2 (5 bases). This CDR3 comprises 14 residues. V lost 3 bases, J lost 2 bases, and 8 bases lay in between. The CDR3 loop is CASSLTGTYNEQFF. The CDR3, as DNA: TGTGCCAGCAGTTTGACGGGGACCTACAATGAGCAGTTCTTC.

This clonotype appeared a few times. The chain employs TRBV11-2 and TRBJ2-7; 10 bases map to TRBD2. Germline V gives CDR1 SGHAT, CDR2 FQNNGV. The V and J ends lost 3 bases and 2 bases, in that order; junction bases with no gene match: 4. The CDR3 is made up of 15 amino acids. CDR3 nucleotides: TGTGCCAGCAGCTTGACTAGCGGGTTTGCCTACGAGCAGTACTTC. Its translation: CASSLTSGFAYEQYF.

This clonotype was seen at least ten times. CDR3 DNA sequence: TGTGCCACCTCAGAAAGGACAGGGGTATACAATGAGCAGTTCTTC. Its protein product is CATSERTGVYNEQFF. The V gene is TRBV2, the J gene TRBJ2-1; 9 positions agree with TRBD1. CDR1 SNHLY and CDR2 FYNNEI come from the germline V gene. The CDR3 covers 15 residues. V lost 10 bases, J lost 4 bases, and 11 bases stayed unmatched.

Details on this clonotype: At one end, the junction sequence differs from germline, possibly due to a read error. The chain recombines TRBV6-4 with TRBJ2-1; TRBD2 might be the D (5 bases). The CDR3 loop spans 13 amino acids. The germline V gene has CDR1 MRHNA and CDR2 SNTAGT. CDR3 bases: TGTGCCAGCAGTGCGGCTAGCTGGAATGAGCAGTTCTTT. Translated: CASSAASWNEQFF.

Many counts were recorded for this clonotype. This chain joins TRBV28 and TRBJ1-1; D gene ambiguous. The CDR3 is made up of 14 amino acids. Trimming removed 6 bases from V and 6 bases from J, with 17 bases in between. The germline gives CDR1 MDHEN, CDR2 SYDVKM. CDR3 sequence reads: CASRHSRAGSEAFF. CDR3 sequence (DNA): TGTGCCAGCAGACACAGCCGTGCGGGGTCTGAAGCTTTCTTT.

This clonotype has just a few counts. V is TRBV20-1 and J is TRBJ1-1; no clear D. Trimming removed 5 bases from V and 1 base from J, with 14 bases in between. Germline assignment: CDR1 DFQATT and CDR2 SNEGSKA (reference sequence). CDR3 length: 14 amino acids. As DNA, the CDR3 is TGCAGTGCTCCCTACCCGGGCCAGAACACTGAAGCTTTCTTT. It yields the protein CSAPYPGQNTEAFF.

This clonotype was recorded many times. The rearrangement links TRBV7-6 to TRBJ1-1; D perhaps matches TRBD1 (5 bases). V was shortened by 2 bases and J by 4 bases, with 11 bases between the two germline ends. This CDR3 is 14 amino acids long. CDR1 is SGHVS, CDR2 FNYEAQ, per germline. The CDR3: CASSLRGVGTEAFF. In nucleotides, the CDR3 is TGTGCCAGCAGCTTAAGAGGGGTGGGCACTGAAGCTTTCTTT.

This chain uses TRBV28 with TRBJ2-5; TRBD2 aligns across 8 bases. Looked up from germline, CDR1 is MDHEN and CDR2 is SYDVKM. The CDR3 spans 16 residues. J lost 5 bases, V lost 3 bases, and 11 bases had no gene match. In DNA, the CDR3 is TGTGCCAGCAGTTTCGGCGAGCGGGAGCAGGGGGAGACCCAGTACTTC. Translating it yields CASSFGEREQGETQYF.

This clonotype was seen a handful of times. The chain combines TRBV7-8 with TRBJ2-2, with 10 bases matching TRBD2. The CDR3 has 16 amino acids. Germline V gives CDR1 SGHVS, CDR2 FQNEAQ. With V trimmed by 1 base and J by 2 bases, 1 base remained unmatched. The CDR3: CASSLGTSGNTGELFF. In DNA form, the CDR3 reads TGTGCCAGCAGCTTAGGGACTAGCGGCAACACCGGGGAGCTGTTTTTT.

This clonotype was picked up a small number of times. The chain is built from TRBV2 and TRBJ2-3; D possibly matches TRBD1 or TRBD2 (5 bases each). The V gene's germline CDR1 is SNHLY and CDR2 FYNNEI. CDR3 length: 11 amino acids. V lost 7 bases to trimming and J lost 15 bases, with 17 bases between them. The CDR3 is CASTTGTAAYF. In DNA, the CDR3 is TGTGCCAGCACCACCGGGACGGCCGCATATTTT.

CDR3 loop: CASSSGLAGTGELFF. The CDR3 nucleotides read TGTGCCAGCAGCTCCGGACTAGCGGGGACCGGGGAGCTGTTTTTT. V is TRBV7-2 and J is TRBJ2-2; TRBD2 aligns across 12 bases. The trim removed 4 bases at V and 5 bases at J, leaving 2 bases unmatched. CDR1 and CDR2 from the germline V gene are SGHTA and FQGNSA. The CDR3 sequence is 15 residues long.

V usage is TRBV18 and J usage is TRBJ2-7; D may be TRBD1 or TRBD2 (5 bases each). Trimming cost V 2 bases and J 7 bases, with 15 bases left between them. The CDR3 is made up of 14 amino acids. Germline-derived CDR1 and CDR2 are KGHSH and LQKENI. In DNA form, the CDR3 reads TGTGCCAGCTCACCAGGGGACGTATACGGGGAGCAGTACTTC. It yields the protein CASSPGDVYGEQYF.

J is TRBJ2-3 and V is TRBV5-4, with TRBD2 matching over 8 bases. This CDR3 has 16 amino acids. V lost 0 bases to trimming and J lost 0 bases; unmatched junction nucleotides: 3. Germline V gives CDR1 SGHNT, CDR2 YYREEE (reference sequence). DNA of the CDR3: TGTGCCAGCAGCTTGGGGACTAGCCCTAGCACAGATACGCAGTATTTT. As protein: CASSLGTSPSTDTQYF.

The chain recombines TRBV29-1 with TRBJ2-3; 10 positions match TRBD2. Germline V gene data show CDR1 as SQVTM and CDR2 as ANQGSEA. This CDR3 region has 16 residues. V gave up 7 bases and J gave up 1 base; unmatched junction bases: 11. CDR3 region: CSASIGAGGGTDTQYF. Here the CDR3 DNA reads TGCAGCGCTTCTATTGGAGCGGGAGGGGGCACAGATACGCAGTATTTT.

This chain links TRBV20-1 with TRBJ2-6; D call uncertain. The V and J ends lost 6 bases and 0 bases respectively, with 9 bases between them. In germline, CDR1 is DFQATT, CDR2 SNEGSKA (reference sequence). This CDR3 comprises 14 residues. CDR3 coding DNA: TGCAGTGCCGGACGGAACTCTGGGGCCAACGTCCTGACTTTC. Its translation is CSAGRNSGANVLTF.

In its sample, this clonotype was seen many times. The rearrangement uses TRBV3-1 and TRBJ2-3; the match to TRBD2 covers 9 bases. V gave up 5 bases and J gave up 3 bases; unmatched junction bases: 6. Germline CDR1 and CDR2: LGHDT and YNNKEL (reference sequence). The CDR3 runs to 15 residues. Written as DNA, the CDR3 is TGTGCCAGCAGCGCACCGGGACTAGCAACAGATACGCAGTATTTT. It encodes CASSAPGLATDTQYF.

J is TRBJ2-7 and V is TRBV7-6; 8 bases fit TRBD1. V lost 3 bases, J lost 2 bases, and 3 bases stayed unmatched. The V gene's germline CDR1 is SGHVS and CDR2 FNYEAQ. The CDR3 extends over 14 amino acids. DNA of the CDR3: TGTGCCAGCAGCTTCGGGACAGGAACCTACGAGCAGTACTTC. Translating it yields CASSFGTGTYEQYF. Complete variable domain (other parts from reference TRBV7-6 and TRBJ2-7): GAGVSQSPRYKVTKRGQDVALRCDPISGHVSLYWYRQALGQGPEFLTYFNYEAQQDKSGLPNDRFSAERPEGSISTLTIQRTEQRDSAMYRCASSFGTGTYEQYFGPGTRLTVT.

In its sample, this clonotype was seen a few times. The chain couples TRBV29-1 to TRBJ2-3; D gene unclear. This CDR3 is built from 13 residues. The germline gives CDR1 SQVTM, CDR2 ANQGSEA. Trimming took 4 bases from V and 0 from J, leaving 8 bases between them. The CDR3 sequence: CSVVDISTDTQYF. The CDR3 nucleotides are TGCAGCGTTGTTGACATTAGCACAGATACGCAGTATTTT.